This T cell receptor beta chain was recorded in a study of shared clonotypes between healthy human individuals. Study-level findings and limits: Expectations were that clonotype sharing among donors would be affected by sequencing depth. Few donors limited the genetic and exposure-history diversity represented.

On this clone: The antigen is undetermined.

Per the original methods: Junction-only sequences without quality scores were provided by ImmunoSEQ, so filtering was different. Generated by immunoSEQ multiplex PCR, the TCRdb table keeps only in-frame clones and is missing some. V and J calls and clone size are given by that table; D and trimming were obtained from the DNA. The data contain some 530,000 clones, more than 65% of them singletons. The sample comprised PBMCs. This receptor was obtained from a woman between 40 and 55 years old in good health. Some clones in this sample may be carry-over from other donors' samples.

CDR3 sequence reads: CASSLVGTGELFF. CDR3 DNA sequence: TGTGCCAGCAGCTTGGTGGGCACCGGGGAGCTGTTTTTT. This chain links TRBV5-8 with TRBJ2-2; D call uncertain. This CDR3 spans 13 amino acids. Germline CDR1 and CDR2: SGHTS and YDEGEE. V gave up 0 bases and J gave up 4 bases, with 4 bases separating them.